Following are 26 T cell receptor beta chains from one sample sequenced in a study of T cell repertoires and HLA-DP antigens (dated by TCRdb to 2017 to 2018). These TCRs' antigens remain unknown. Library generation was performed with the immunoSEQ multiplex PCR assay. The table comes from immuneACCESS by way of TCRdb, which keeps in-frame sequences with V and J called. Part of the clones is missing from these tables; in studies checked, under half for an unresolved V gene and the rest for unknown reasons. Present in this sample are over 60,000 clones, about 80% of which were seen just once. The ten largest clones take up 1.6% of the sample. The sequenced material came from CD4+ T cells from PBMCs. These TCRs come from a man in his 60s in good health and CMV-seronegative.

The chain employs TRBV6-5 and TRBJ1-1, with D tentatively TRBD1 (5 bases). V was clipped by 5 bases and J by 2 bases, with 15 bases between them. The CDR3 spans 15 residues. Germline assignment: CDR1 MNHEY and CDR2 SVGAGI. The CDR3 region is CASSTPRQINTEAFF. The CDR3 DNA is TGTGCCAGCAGTACCCCTCGACAGATCAACACTGAAGCTTTCTTT.

CDR3 region: CASSQEINGVYGYTF. As DNA, the CDR3 is TGCGCCAGCAGCCAAGAGATCAACGGGGTCTATGGCTACACCTTC. The gene calls are TRBV4-3 and TRBJ1-2; D gene unclear. CDR3 size: 15 residues. Trimming removed 0 bases at V and 4 bases at J, with 12 bases between. CDR1 and CDR2 (germline): LGHNA, YSLEER.

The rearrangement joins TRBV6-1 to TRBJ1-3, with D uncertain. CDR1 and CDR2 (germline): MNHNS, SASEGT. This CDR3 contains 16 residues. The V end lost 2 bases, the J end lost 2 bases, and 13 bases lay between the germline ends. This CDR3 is CASSENQVGAGNTIYF. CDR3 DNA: TGTGCCAGCAGTGAAAATCAGGTCGGCGCTGGAAACACCATATATTTT.

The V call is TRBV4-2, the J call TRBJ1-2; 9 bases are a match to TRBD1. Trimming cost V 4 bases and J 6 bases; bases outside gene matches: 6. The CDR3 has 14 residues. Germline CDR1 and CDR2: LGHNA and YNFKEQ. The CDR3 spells CASSPPGTGNGYTF. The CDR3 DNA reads TGTGCCAGCAGCCCCCCCGGGACAGGGAATGGCTACACCTTC.

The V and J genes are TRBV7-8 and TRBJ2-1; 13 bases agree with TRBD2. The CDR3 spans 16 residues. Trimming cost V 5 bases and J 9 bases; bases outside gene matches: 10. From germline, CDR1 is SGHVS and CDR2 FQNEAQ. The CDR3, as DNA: TGTGCCAGCAGCGCCGGACTAGCGGGAGTATCGGGTGAGCAGTTCTTC. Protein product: CASSAGLAGVSGEQFF.

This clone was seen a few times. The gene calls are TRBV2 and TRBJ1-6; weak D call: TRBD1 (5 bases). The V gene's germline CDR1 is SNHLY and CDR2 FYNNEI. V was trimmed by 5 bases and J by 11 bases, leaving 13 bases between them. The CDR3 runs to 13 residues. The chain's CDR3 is CASSPGSPTPLHF. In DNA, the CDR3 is TGTGCCAGCAGTCCAGGGAGTCCAACACCCCTCCACTTT.

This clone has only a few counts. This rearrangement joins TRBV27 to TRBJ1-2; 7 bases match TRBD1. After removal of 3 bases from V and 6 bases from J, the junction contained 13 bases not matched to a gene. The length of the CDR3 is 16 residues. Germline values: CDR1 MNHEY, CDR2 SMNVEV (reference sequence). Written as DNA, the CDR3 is TGTGCCAGCAGTTTCCTGAAAAAGGGGACAGAAAATGGCTACACCTTC. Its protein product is CASSFLKKGTENGYTF.

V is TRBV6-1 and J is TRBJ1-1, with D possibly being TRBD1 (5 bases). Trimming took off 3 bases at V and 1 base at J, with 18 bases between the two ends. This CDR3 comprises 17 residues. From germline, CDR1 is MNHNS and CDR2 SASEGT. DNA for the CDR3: TGTGCCAGCAGTGATCCGCTGGGGGGTAGCAGGAACACTGAAGCTTTCTTT. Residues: CASSDPLGGSRNTEAFF.

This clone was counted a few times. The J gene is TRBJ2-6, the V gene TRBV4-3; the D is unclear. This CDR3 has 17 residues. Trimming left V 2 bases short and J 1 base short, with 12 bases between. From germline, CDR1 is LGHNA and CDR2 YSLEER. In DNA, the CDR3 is TGCGCCAGCAGCCAAATGAATGCCGTTTCTGGGGCCAACGTCCTGACTTTC. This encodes CASSQMNAVSGANVLTF.

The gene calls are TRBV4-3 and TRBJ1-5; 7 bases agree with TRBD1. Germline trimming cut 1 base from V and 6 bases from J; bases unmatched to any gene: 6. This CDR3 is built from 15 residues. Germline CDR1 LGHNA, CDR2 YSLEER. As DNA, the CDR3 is TGCGCCAGCAGCCAAGGGACAGGCCAAGGTCAGCCCCAGCATTTT. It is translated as CASSQGTGQGQPQHF.

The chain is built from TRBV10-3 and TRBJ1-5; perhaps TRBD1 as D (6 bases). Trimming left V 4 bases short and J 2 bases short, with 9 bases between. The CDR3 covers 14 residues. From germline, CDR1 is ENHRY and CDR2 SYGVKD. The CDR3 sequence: CAISAGAGNQPQHF. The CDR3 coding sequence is TGTGCCATCAGTGCGGGGGCGGGCAATCAGCCCCAGCATTTT.

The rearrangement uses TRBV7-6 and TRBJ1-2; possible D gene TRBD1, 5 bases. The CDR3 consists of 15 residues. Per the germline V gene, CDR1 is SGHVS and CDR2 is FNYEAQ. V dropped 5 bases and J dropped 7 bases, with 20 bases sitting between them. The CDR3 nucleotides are TGTGCCAGCAGCATTCACCCTGGGGGAGAAGTTGGCTACACCTTC. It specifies CASSIHPGGEVGYTF.

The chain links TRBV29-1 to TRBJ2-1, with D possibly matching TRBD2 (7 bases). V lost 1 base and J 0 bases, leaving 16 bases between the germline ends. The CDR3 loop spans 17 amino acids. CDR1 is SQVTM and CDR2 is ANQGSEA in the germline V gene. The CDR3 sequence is CSVEAPQGGASYNEQFF. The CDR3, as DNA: TGCAGCGTTGAAGCCCCCCAAGGGGGGGCCTCCTACAATGAGCAGTTCTTC.

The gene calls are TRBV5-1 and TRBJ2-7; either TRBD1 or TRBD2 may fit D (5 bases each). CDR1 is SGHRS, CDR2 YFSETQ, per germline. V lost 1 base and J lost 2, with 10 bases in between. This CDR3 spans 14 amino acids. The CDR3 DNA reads TGCGCCAGCAGCTTGCTCCGGGGCCCCTACGAGCAGTACTTC. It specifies CASSLLRGPYEQYF.

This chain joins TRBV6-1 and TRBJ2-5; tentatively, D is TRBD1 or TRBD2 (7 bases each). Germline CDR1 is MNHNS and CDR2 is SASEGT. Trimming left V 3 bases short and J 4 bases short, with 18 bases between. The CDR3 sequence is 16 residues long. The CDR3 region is CASSDPRGGQGETQYF. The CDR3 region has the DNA TGTGCCAGCAGTGACCCCAGGGGGGGGCAGGGAGAGACCCAGTACTTC.

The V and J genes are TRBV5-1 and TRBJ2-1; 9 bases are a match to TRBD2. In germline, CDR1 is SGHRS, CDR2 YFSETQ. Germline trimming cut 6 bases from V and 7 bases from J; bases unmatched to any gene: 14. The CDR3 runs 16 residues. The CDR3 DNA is TGCGCCAGCACCCCCGGGGGCGGGAGGGCCGAAAATGAGCAGTTCTTC. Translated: CASTPGGGRAENEQFF.

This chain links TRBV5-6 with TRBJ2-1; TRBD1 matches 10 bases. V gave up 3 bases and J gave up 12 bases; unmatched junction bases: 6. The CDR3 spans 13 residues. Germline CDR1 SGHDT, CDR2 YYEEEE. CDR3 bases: TGTGCCAGCAGCTGGGGACAGGGGAGAGCGCAGTTCTTC. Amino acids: CASSWGQGRAQFF.

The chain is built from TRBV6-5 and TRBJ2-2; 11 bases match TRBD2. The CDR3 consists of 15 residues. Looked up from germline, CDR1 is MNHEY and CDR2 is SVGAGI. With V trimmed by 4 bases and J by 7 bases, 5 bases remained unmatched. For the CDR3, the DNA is TGTGCCAGCAGTTCACTAGCGGGAGAAGGCGGGGAGCTGTTTTTT. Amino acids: CASSSLAGEGGELFF.

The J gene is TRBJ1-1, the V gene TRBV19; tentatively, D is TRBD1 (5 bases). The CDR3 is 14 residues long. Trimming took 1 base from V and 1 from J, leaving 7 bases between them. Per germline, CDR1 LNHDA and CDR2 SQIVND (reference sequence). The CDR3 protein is CASSIGGTNTEAFF. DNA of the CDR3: TGTGCCAGTAGTATAGGAGGGACGAACACTGAAGCTTTCTTT.

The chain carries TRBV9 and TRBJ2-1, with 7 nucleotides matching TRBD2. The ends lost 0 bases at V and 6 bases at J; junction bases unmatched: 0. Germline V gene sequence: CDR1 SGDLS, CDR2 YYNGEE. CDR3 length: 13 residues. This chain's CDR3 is CASSVGTSNEQFF. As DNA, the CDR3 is TGTGCCAGCAGCGTAGGGACTAGCAATGAGCAGTTCTTC.

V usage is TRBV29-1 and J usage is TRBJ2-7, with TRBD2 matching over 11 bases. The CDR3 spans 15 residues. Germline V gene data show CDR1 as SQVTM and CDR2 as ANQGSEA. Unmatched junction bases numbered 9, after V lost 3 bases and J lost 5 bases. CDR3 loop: CSVDPPRLAGHEQYF. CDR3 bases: TGCAGCGTTGACCCGCCAAGACTAGCGGGGCACGAGCAGTACTTC.

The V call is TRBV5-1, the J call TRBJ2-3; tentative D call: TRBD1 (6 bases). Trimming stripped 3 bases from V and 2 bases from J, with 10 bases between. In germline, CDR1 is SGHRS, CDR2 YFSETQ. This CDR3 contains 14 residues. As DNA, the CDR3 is TGCGCCAGCAGCTGGCAGGGGCCCACAGATACGCAGTATTTT. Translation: CASSWQGPTDTQYF. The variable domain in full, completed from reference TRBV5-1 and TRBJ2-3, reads KAGVTQTPRYLIKTRGQQVTLSCSPISGHRSVSWYQQTPGQGLQFLFEYFSETQRNKGNFPGRFSGRQFSNSRSEMNVSTLELGDSALYLCASSWQGPTDTQYFGPGTRLTVL.

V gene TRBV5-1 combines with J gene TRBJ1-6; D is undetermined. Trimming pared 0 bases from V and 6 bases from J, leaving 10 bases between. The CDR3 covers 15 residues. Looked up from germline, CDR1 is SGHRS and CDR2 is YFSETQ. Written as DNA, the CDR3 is TGCGCCAGCAGCTTGGATGGCAGCCTTAATTCACCCCTCCACTTT. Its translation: CASSLDGSLNSPLHF.

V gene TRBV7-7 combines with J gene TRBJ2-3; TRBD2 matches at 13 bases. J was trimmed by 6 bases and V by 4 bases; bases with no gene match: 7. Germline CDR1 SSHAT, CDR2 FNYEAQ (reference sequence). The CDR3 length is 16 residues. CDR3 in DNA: TGTGCCAGCAGCTCGGGACTAGCGGGGCCGTCGGATACGCAGTATTTT. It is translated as CASSSGLAGPSDTQYF.

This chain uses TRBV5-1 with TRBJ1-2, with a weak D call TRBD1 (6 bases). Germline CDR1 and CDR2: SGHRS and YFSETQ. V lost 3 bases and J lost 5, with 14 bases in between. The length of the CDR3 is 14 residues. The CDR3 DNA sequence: TGCGCCAGCAGCTGGGATTCAGGGGAGTATGGCTACACCTTC. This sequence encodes CASSWDSGEYGYTF.

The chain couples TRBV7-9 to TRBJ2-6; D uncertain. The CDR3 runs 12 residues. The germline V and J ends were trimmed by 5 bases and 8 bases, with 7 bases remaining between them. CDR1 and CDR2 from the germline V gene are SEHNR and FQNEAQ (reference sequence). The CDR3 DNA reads TGTGCCAGCAGCACGGGCCCCAACGTCCTGACTTTC. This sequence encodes CASSTGPNVLTF.